A single sample is the source of the 6 T cell receptor beta chains below, sequenced in a study of CD8 T cells in ankylosing spondylitis. TCRdb recomputed calls from the 5' RACE reads with MiXCR, one row per CDR3 protein. The data show hundreds of thousands of distinct CDR3 sequences, about 13% seen once. Study findings and constraints: Made up of about eight highly homologous variants, a TCR beta motif appeared characteristic of ankylosing spondylitis blood.

The antigens of these receptors remain unknown. The specimen sequenced was blood, either unsorted or a sorted T cell fraction (not recorded which). These receptors were collected from a male donor with ankylosing spondylitis.

This clonotype was detected only a few times. The J gene is TRBJ2-5, the V gene TRBV10-3, with D perhaps matching TRBD2 (6 bases). CDR3 length: 16 amino acids. The germline V gene has CDR1 ENHRY and CDR2 SYGVKD. Trimming pared 6 bases from V and 1 base from J, leaving 18 bases between. CDR3 in amino acids: CAIRGYAGGPQETQYF. The CDR3 coding sequence is TGTGCCATCAGGGGGTACGCAGGAGGGCCCCAAGAGACCCAGTACTTC.

This clonotype was counted at least ten times. The rearrangement links TRBV20-1 to TRBJ2-5; 10 nucleotides line up with TRBD2. The J segment lost 4 bases and the V segment lost 5 bases, leaving 4 bases of the junction unmatched. CDR3 length: 13 amino acids. In germline, CDR1 is DFQATT, CDR2 SNEGSKA (reference sequence). Here the CDR3 DNA reads TGCAGTGCTCGTAGCGGGAGGCGAGAGACCCAGTACTTC. Protein: CSARSGRRETQYF.

In this sample, this clonotype turned up a few times. The chain uses TRBV4-2 and TRBJ2-5; D perhaps matches TRBD2 (5 bases). Germline CDR1 reads LGHNA; CDR2 reads YNFKEQ. The CDR3 extends over 15 amino acids. V lost 0 bases, J lost 6 bases, and 14 bases lay in between. Written as DNA, the CDR3 is TGTGCCAGCAGCCAAGAAGAGCGGACCACTCAGACCCAGTACTTC. Encoded protein: CASSQEERTTQTQYF.

The V gene is TRBV11-1, the J gene TRBJ2-2; TRBD2 matches 14 bases. This CDR3 region has 18 residues. Trimming cost V 2 bases and J 0 bases; bases outside gene matches: 2. Germline loops: CDR1 SGHAT, CDR2 FQDESV (reference sequence). The CDR3 reads CASSLRLAGGSNTGELFF. Here the CDR3 DNA reads TGTGCCAGCAGCTTACGACTAGCGGGAGGGTCGAACACCGGGGAGCTGTTTTTT.

The chain links TRBV19 to TRBJ2-2; possibly TRBD2 for D (6 bases). Germline assignment: CDR1 LNHDA and CDR2 SQIVND (reference sequence). Trimming shortened V by 7 bases and J by 4 bases, and 19 bases separated the two germline ends. The CDR3 totals 16 residues. CDR3 region: CASTPLGGGSTGELFF. The CDR3 coding sequence is TGTGCCAGTACCCCTCTGGGGGGTGGTTCCACCGGGGAGCTGTTTTTT. Variable domain in full (rest from reference TRBV19 and TRBJ2-2): DGGITQSPKYLFRKEGQNVTLSCEQNLNHDAMYWYRQDPGQGLRLIYYSQIVNDFQKGDIAEGYSVSREKKESFPLTVTSAQKNPTAFYLCASTPLGGGSTGELFFGEGSRLTVL.

In this sample, this clonotype turned up many times. This sequence joins TRBV3-1 and TRBJ2-7; D is unresolved. This CDR3 contains 12 residues. CDR1 and CDR2 from the germline V gene are LGHDT and YNNKEL (reference sequence). Trimming removed 1 base from V and 6 bases from J, with 7 bases in between. CDR3 coding DNA: TGTGCCAGCAGCCAAGGGCCCGCCGAGCAGTACGTC. Translated, it gives CASSQGPAEQYV.